The T cell receptor beta chain described here comes from a study of blood T cell repertoires in COVID-19. Background on the study: Collection of acute and convalescent COVID-19 samples took place in the United States, Italy and Spain.

Generated by immunoSEQ multiplex PCR, the TCRdb table keeps only in-frame clones and is missing some. The sample has about 77,000 clones; less than 85% are singletons. This CDR3 contains 14 residues. The germline CDR1 and CDR2 sequences are SNHLY and FYNNEI. Trimming cost V 7 bases and J 5 bases, with 17 bases left between them. The specimen sequenced was peripheral blood. The V gene is TRBV2, the J gene TRBJ1-1; possibly TRBD1 for D (5 bases). The TCR was taken from a woman between 65 and 79 years old with acute or convalescent COVID-19. The CDR3 protein is CASTLGGWGTEAFF. The CDR3 nucleotides are TGTGCCAGCACACTTGGGGGGTGGGGAACTGAAGCTTTCTTT.